This TCR beta chain was recovered during a study of long-term antiretroviral therapy in people with HIV. Overall study findings and caveats: Blood dating 2004 to 2017 may reflect older ART regimens.

A word on this clone: Its cognate antigen is unknown.

Running of the v3.0 immunoSEQ assay took place at survey level. It was roughly 40,000-55,000 T-cell genomes per sample that sequencing targeted. The method was immunoSEQ multiplex PCR; TCRdb's version includes in-frame clones alone and lacks a portion of them. The sample yields thousands of clones, around 73% seen once. Germline values: CDR1 ENHRY, CDR2 SYGVKD. Trimming at V came to 9 bases and at J to 4 bases, leaving 16 bases not matched to a gene. This CDR3 spans 17 amino acids. The chain has TRBV10-3 and TRBJ2-2, with TRBD1 matching 8 bases. Here the sequenced sample was unsorted PBMCs, taken 0.2 years after starting antiretroviral therapy. The sequence came from a man in his forties with HIV. CDR3 region: CAISTGTGSRGTGELFF. The DNA for the CDR3 is TGTGCCATATCCACCGGGACAGGTAGCCGAGGCACCGGGGAGCTGTTTTTT.